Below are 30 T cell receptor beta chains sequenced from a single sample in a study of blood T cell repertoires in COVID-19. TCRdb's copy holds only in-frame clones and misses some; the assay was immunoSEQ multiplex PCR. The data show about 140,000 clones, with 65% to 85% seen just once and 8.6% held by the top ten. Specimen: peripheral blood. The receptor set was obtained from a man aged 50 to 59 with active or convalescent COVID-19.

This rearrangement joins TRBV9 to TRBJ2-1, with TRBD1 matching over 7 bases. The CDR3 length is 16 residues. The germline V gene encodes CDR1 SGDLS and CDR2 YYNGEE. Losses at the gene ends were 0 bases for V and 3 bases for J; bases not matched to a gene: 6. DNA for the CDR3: TGTGCCAGCAGCGTAGAAGGGGGACAGCTCTACAATGAGCAGTTCTTC. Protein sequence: CASSVEGGQLYNEQFF.

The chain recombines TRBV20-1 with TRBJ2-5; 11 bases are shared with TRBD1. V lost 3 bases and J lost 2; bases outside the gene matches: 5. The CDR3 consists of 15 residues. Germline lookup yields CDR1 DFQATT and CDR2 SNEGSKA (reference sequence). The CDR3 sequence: CSASRGQGAQETQYF. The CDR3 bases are TGCAGTGCTAGTAGAGGACAGGGGGCTCAAGAGACCCAGTACTTC.

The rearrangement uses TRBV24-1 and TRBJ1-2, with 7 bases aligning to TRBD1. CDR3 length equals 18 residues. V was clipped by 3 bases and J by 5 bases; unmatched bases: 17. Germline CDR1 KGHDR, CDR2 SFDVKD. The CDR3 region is CATSDPGQADNRGYGYTF. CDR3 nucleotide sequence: TGTGCCACCAGTGATCCCGGACAGGCGGACAACCGGGGGTATGGCTACACCTTC.

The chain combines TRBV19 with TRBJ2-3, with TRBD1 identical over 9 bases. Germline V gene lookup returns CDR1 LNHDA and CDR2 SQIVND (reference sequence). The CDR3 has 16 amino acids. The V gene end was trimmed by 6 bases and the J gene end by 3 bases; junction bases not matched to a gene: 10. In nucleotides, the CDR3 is TGTGCCAGTAGCTCCTCCGGGACAGGGTCGACAGATACGCAGTATTTT. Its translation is CASSSSGTGSTDTQYF. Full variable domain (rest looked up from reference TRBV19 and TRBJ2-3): DGGITQSPKYLFRKEGQNVTLSCEQNLNHDAMYWYRQDPGQGLRLIYYSQIVNDFQKGDIAEGYSVSREKKESFPLTVTSAQKNPTAFYLCASSSSGTGSTDTQYFGPGTRLTVL.

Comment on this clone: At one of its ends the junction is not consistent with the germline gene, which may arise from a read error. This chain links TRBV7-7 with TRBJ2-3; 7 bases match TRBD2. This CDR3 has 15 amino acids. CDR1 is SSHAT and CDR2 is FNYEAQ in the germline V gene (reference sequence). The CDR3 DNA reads TGTGCTAGCAGCCCCCGACTAGCCGGGGGGGATACGCAGTATTTT. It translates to CASSPRLAGGDTQYF.

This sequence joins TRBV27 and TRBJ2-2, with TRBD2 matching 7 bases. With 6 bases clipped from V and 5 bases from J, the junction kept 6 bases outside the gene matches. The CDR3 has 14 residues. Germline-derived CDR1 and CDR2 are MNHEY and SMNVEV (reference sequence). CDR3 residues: CASSGLGGTGELFF. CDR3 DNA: TGTGCCAGCAGCGGACTGGGGGGGACCGGGGAGCTGTTTTTT.

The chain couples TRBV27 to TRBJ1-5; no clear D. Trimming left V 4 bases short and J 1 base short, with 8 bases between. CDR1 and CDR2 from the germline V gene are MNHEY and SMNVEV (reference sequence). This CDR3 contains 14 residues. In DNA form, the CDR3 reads TGTGCCAGCAGTTCACAGACAAGCAATCAGCCCCAGCATTTT. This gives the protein CASSSQTSNQPQHF.

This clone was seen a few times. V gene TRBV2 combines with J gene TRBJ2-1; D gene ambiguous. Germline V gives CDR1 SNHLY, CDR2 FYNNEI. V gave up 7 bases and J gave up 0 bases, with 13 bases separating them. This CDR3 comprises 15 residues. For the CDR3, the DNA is TGTGCCAGCACTCCGAGTGAAAGCTCCTACAATGAGCAGTTCTTC. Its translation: CASTPSESSYNEQFF.

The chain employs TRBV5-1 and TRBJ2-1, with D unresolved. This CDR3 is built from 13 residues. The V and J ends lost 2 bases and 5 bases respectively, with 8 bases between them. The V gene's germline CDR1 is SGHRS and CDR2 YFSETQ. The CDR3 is CASSFGRNNEQFF. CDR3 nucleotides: TGCGCCAGCAGCTTTGGCAGGAACAATGAGCAGTTCTTC.

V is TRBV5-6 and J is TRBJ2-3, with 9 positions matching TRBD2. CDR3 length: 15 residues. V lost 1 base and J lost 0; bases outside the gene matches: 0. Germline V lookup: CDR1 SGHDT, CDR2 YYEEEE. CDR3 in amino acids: CASSLTSGSTDTQYF. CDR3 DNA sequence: TGTGCCAGCAGCTTGACTAGCGGGAGCACAGATACGCAGTATTTT.

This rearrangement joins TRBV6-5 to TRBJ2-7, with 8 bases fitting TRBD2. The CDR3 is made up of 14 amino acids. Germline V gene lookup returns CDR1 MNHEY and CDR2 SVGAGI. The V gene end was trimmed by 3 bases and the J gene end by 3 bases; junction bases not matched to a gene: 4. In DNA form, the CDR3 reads TGTGCCAGCAGTTATAGTAGCGGGAACTACGAGCAGTACTTC. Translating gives CASSYSSGNYEQYF.

The CDR3 region is CASRPAAGGPGDTQYF. In nucleotides, the CDR3 is TGTGCCAGCAGACCCGCAGCGGGAGGGCCTGGAGATACGCAGTATTTT. The V gene is TRBV6-6, the J gene TRBJ2-3, with 10 bases fitting TRBD2. V was clipped by 6 bases and J by 5 bases; unmatched bases: 11. The CDR3 is 16 residues long. Germline lookup yields CDR1 MNHNY and CDR2 SVGAGI (reference sequence).

The CDR3 coding sequence is TGTGCCAGCAGCCCCGGGAGGGCCGGCTACAATGAGCAGTTCTTC. This codes for CASSPGRAGYNEQFF. The V call is TRBV7-3, the J call TRBJ2-1; 8 nucleotides agree with TRBD2. Per the germline V gene, CDR1 is SGHTA and CDR2 is FQGTGA. The CDR3 is made up of 15 amino acids. The V gene end was trimmed by 5 bases and the J gene end by 3 bases; junction bases not matched to a gene: 6.

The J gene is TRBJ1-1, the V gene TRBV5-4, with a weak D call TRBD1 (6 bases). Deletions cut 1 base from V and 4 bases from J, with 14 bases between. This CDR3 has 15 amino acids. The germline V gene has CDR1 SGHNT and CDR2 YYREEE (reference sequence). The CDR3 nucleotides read TGTGCCAGCAGCTTGCCAAGACAGGCGGGCACTGAAGCTTTCTTT. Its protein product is CASSLPRQAGTEAFF.

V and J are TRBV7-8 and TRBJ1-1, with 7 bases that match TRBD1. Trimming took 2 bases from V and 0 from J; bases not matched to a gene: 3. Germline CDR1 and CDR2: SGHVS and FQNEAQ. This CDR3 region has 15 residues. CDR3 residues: CASSLRDSMNTEAFF. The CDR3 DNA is TGTGCCAGCAGCTTAAGGGACAGTATGAACACTGAAGCTTTCTTT. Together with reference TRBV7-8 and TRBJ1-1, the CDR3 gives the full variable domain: GAGVSQSPRYKVAKRGQDVALRCDPISGHVSLFWYQQALGQGPEFLTYFQNEAQLDKSGLPSDRFFAERPEGSVSTLKIQRTQQEDSAVYLCASSLRDSMNTEAFFGQGTRLTVV.

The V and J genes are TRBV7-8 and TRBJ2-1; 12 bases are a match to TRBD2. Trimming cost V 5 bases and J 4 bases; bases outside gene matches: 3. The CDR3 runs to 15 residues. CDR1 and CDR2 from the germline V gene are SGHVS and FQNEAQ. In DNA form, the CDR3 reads TGTGCCAGCAGCGTACTAGCGGGAGGATACAATGAGCAGTTCTTC. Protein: CASSVLAGGYNEQFF.

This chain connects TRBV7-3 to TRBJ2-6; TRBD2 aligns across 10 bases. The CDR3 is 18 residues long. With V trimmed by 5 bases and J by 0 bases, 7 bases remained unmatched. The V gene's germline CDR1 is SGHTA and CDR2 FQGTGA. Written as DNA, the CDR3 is TGTGCCAGCAGCCCCTTAGCGGGAGGCCCCTCTGGGGCCAACGTCCTGACTTTC. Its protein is CASSPLAGGPSGANVLTF.

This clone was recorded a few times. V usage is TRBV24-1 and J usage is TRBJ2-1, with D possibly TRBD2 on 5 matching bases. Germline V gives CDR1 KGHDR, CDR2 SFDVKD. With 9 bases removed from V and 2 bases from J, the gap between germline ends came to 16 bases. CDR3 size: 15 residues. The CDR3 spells CATGVRGTTYNEQFF. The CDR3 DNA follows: TGTGCCACCGGGGTTCGGGGAACTACCTACAATGAGCAGTTCTTC.

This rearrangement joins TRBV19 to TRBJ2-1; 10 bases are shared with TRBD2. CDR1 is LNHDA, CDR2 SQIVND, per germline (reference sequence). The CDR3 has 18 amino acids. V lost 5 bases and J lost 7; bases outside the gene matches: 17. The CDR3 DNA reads TGTGCCAGTAGTCACCCGGGTTGGGCTAGCGGGAGTATGAATGAGCAGTTCTTC. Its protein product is CASSHPGWASGSMNEQFF.

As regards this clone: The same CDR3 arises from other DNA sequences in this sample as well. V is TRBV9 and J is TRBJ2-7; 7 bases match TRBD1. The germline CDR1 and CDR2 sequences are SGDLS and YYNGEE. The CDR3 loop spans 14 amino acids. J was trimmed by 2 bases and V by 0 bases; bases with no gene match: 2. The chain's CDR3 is CASSVGQGAYEQYF. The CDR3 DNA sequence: TGTGCCAGCAGCGTAGGGCAGGGGGCCTACGAGCAGTACTTC.

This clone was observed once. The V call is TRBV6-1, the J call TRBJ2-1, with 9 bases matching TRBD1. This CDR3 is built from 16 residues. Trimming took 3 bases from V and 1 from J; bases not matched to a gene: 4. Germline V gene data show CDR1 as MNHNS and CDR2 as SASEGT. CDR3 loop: CASSDPTGGSYNEQFF. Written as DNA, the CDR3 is TGTGCCAGCAGTGACCCGACAGGGGGGTCCTACAATGAGCAGTTCTTC.

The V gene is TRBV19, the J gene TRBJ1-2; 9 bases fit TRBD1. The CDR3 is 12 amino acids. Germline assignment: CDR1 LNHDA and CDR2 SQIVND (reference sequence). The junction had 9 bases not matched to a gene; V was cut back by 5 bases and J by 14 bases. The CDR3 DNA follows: TGTGCCAGTAGTTTCCGACAGGGGGTGAAGACCTTC. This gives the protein CASSFRQGVKTF.

CDR3: CASSPGQISTDTQYF. DNA for the CDR3: TGCGCCAGCAGTCCAGGGCAGATTAGCACAGATACGCAGTATTTT. This chain links TRBV5-1 with TRBJ2-3, with D maybe TRBD1 (5 bases). V was cut by 5 bases and J by 0 bases, with 13 bases left in between. This CDR3 spans 15 amino acids. CDR1 is SGHRS and CDR2 is YFSETQ in the germline V gene.

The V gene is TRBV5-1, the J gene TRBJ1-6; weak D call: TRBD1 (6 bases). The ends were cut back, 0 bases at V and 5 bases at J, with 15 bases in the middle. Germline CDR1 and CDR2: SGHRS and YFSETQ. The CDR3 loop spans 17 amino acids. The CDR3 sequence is CASSLEVGGANNSPLHF. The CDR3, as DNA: TGCGCCAGCAGCTTGGAGGTCGGGGGGGCAAATAATTCACCCCTCCACTTT.

This CDR3 is CAISESESGTLYNEQFF. The CDR3 region has the DNA TGTGCCATCAGTGAGTCGGAAAGCGGGACCCTCTACAATGAGCAGTTCTTC. V gene TRBV10-3 combines with J gene TRBJ2-1; TRBD2 aligns across 7 bases. Trimming took 0 bases from V and 3 from J; bases not matched to a gene: 8. Germline CDR1 is ENHRY and CDR2 is SYGVKD. The CDR3 extends over 17 amino acids.

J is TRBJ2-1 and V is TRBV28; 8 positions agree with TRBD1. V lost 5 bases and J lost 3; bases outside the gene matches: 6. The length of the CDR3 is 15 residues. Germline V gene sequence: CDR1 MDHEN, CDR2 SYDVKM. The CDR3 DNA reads TGTGCCAGCAGTCTACAGGGGGGCGGCTACAATGAGCAGTTCTTC. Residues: CASSLQGGGYNEQFF.

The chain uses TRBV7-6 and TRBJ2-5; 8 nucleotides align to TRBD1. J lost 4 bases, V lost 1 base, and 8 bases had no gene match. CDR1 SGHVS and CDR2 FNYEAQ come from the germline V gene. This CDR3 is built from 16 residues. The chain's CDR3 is CASSLEPTGVLETQYF. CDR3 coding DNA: TGTGCCAGCAGCTTAGAGCCGACAGGGGTTCTAGAGACCCAGTACTTC.

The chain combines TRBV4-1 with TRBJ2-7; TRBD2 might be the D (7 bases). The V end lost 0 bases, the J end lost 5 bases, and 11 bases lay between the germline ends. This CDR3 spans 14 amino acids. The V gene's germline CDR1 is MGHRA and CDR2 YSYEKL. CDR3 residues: CASSQDGGGDEQYF. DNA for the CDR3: TGCGCCAGCAGCCAAGATGGGGGGGGCGACGAGCAGTACTTC.

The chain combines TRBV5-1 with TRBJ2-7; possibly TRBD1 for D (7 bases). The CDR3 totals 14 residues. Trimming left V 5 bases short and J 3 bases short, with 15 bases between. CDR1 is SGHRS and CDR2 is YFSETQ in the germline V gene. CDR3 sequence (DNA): TGCGCCAGCAGGGAGGGACAGCCAGTCTACGAGCAGTACTTC. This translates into CASREGQPVYEQYF.

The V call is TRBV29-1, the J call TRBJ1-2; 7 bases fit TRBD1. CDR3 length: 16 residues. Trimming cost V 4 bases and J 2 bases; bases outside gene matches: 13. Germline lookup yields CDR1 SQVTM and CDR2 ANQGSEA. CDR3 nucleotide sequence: TGCAGCGTTGTGCACAGGGGAGACTCTAGGAACTATGGCTACACCTTC. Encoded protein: CSVVHRGDSRNYGYTF. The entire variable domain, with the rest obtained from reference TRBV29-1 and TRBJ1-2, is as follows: SAVISQKPSRDICQRGTSLTIQCQVDSQVTMMFWYRQQPGQSLTLIATANQGSEATYESGFVIDKFPISRPNLTFSTLTVSNMSPEDSSIYLCSVVHRGDSRNYGYTFGSGTRLTVV.